The T cell receptor (beta chain) described here comes from a study of shared T cell receptors in the human thymus. V was clipped by 6 bases and J by 10 bases, with 11 bases between them. The germline gives CDR1 MNHEY, CDR2 SVGAGI. This CDR3 is 11 amino acids long. Method: immunoSEQ multiplex PCR; TCRdb's copy keeps in-frame clones and lacks some. The profile covers hundreds of thousands of clones, with 80% to 90% appearing a single time and 0.0094% taken by the ten largest. These records were also assigned to another study, of human thymus T cells. Per that study: It was from resections taken during corrective heart surgery that the thymus tissue came. Related studies found that unrelated individuals share highly overlapping thymic repertoires.

V usage is TRBV6-5 and J usage is TRBJ2-3; D is possibly TRBD2 (6 bases). This TCR was sampled from a boy less than two years old with a congenital heart defect. The sample taken for sequencing was thymocytes. CDR3 coding DNA: TGTGCCAGCAGCTTCGGAGGGGCGCAGTATTTT. It specifies CASSFGGAQYF.